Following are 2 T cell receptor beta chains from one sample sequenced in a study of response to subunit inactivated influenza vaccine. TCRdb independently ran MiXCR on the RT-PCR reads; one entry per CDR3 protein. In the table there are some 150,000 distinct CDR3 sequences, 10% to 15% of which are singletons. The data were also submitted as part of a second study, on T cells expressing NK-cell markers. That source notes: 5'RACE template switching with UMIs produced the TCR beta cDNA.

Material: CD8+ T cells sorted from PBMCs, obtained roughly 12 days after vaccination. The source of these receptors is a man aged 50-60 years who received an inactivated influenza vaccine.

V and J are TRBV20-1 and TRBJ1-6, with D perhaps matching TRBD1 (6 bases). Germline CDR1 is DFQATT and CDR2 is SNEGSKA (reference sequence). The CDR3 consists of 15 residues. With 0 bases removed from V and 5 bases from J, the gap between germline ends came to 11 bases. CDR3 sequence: CSARDGTRDNSPLHF. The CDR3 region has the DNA TGCAGTGCTAGAGATGGGACAAGGGATAATTCACCCCTCCACTTT.

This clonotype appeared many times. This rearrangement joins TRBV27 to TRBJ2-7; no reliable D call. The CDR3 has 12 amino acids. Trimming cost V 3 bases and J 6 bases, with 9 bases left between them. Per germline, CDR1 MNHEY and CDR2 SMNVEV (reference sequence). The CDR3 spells CASSFPGGEQYF. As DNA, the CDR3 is TGTGCCAGCAGTTTCCCTGGTGGCGAGCAGTACTTC.